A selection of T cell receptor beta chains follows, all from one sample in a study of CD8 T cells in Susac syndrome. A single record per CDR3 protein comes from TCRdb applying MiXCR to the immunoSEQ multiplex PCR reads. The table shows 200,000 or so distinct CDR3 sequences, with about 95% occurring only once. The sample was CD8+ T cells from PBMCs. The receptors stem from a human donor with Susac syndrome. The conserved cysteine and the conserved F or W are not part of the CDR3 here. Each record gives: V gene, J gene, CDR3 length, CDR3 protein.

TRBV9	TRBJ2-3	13	ASSPMGSHTDTQY
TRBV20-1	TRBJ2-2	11	SARDLSTGELF
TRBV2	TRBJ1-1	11	ASSVGESTEAF
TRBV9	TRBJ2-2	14	ASSSAGDLSGGELF
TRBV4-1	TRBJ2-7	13	ASSQDAGRPYEQY
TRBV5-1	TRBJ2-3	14	ASSPNPTSVTDTQY
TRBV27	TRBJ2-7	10	ASSLTNGEQY
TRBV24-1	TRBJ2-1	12	ATGGDRGPHEQF
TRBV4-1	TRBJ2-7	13	ASSLLAESSYEQY
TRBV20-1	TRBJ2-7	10	SAIQGSYEQY
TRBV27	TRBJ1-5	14	ASSPSTGEVNQPQH
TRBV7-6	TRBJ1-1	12	ASSDGQLNTEAF
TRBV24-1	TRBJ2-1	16	ATSWGESVTSSYNEQF
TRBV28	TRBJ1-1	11	ASRRGGRTEAF
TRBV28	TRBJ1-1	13	ASSFEFRVNTEAF
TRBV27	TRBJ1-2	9	ASGSNYGYT
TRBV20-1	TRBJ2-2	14	SARDDSSGNTGELF
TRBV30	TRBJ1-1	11	AGAGDANTEAF
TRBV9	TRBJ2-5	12	ASSAGTLQETQY
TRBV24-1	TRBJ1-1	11	ATSDFKGAEAF
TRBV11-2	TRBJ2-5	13	ASSFTSGKQETQY
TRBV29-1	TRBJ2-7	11	SVLGQGPYEQY
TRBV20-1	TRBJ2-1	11	SARTAPADEQF
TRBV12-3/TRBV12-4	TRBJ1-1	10	ASSFMADEAF
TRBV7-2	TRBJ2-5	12	ASSLSGTQETQY
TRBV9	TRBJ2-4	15	ASSVDTSASAKNIQY
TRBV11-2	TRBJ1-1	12	ASSPSGPNTEAF
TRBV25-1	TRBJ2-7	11	ASTGGDSYEQY
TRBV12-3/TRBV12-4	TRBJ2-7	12	ASSFAKLSYEQY